This TCR beta chain was documented in a study of blood T cells in healthy people across ages. On the study more broadly: With template switching, about one barcoded beta molecule was captured per two T cells.

Unmatched junction bases numbered 10, after V lost 4 bases and J lost 4 bases. Germline V lookup: CDR1 DFQATT, CDR2 SNEGSKA (reference sequence). The CDR3 has 15 amino acids. Together with a sample-barcoded 5' primer, a J-beta primer mix was included in a second PCR lasting roughly 6 to 12 cycles. TCRdb re-analysed the 5' RACE reads in MiXCR, keeping a single row per CDR3 protein. This sample has 700,000 to 850,000 distinct CDR3 sequences; 35% to 40% occur once, and the top ten carry 13%. This clonotype was counted many times. This clonotype was sampled from a man between 18 and 29 years old in good health. This chain uses TRBV20-1 with TRBJ2-1; 7 bases fit TRBD2. Sequences were obtained from blood. This chain's CDR3 is CSAILGAGPYNEQFF. The DNA of the CDR3 is TGCAGTGCTATACTAGGAGCGGGACCTTACAATGAGCAGTTCTTC.